The T cell receptor beta chain under discussion was sequenced for a study of blood T cell repertoires in COVID-19. Whole-study context: Researchers got acute and convalescent COVID-19 samples from the United States, Italy and Spain. PBMCs, B-cell-depleted T cells, or T cells provided the cDNA or gDNA that made up the material.

Source study methods: Researchers report that nucleated cell counts were estimated from reference gene primer amplification. The protocol was immunoSEQ multiplex PCR, while the TCRdb copy is restricted to in-frame clones and leaves out a portion. The DNA was the basis for D and trimming; V, J and clone size are from that table. The sample lists 150,000 to 200,000 clones; over 75% were seen once. V lost 0 bases, J lost 8 bases, and 10 bases lay in between. Per germline, CDR1 SGHDN and CDR2 FVKESK. This CDR3 has 14 amino acids. Specimen: peripheral blood. The chain couples TRBV14 to TRBJ1-4; D is ambiguous. This sequence was found in a woman of 80 years or more with acute or convalescent COVID-19. The CDR3 spells CASSQDGGREKLFF. CDR3 sequence (DNA): TGTGCCAGCAGCCAAGACGGCGGAAGGGAAAAACTGTTTTTT.